Below, one T cell receptor beta chain is given with its context. The sample belongs to a study of cytomegalovirus exposure and HLA in healthy donors. Here immunoSEQ multiplex PCR was the method, and the copy in TCRdb shows in-frame clones only, minus some. The sample includes approximately 59,000 clones, 93% seen only once; the top ten take around 1.7%. The V end was cut by 1 base, the J end by 8 bases, with 18 bases between. The CDR3 covers 16 residues. Germline loops: CDR1 MGHRA, CDR2 YSYEKL. The sequenced sample consisted of PBMCs. The chain uses TRBV4-1 and TRBJ2-1; D ambiguous. The sequence was collected from a woman aged 18-29 years in good health and CMV-seropositive. The DNA for the CDR3 is TGCGCCAGCAGCCAAGCTGATCTGTCGGCCCGGGATGAGCAGTTCTTC. This codes for CASSQADLSARDEQFF.